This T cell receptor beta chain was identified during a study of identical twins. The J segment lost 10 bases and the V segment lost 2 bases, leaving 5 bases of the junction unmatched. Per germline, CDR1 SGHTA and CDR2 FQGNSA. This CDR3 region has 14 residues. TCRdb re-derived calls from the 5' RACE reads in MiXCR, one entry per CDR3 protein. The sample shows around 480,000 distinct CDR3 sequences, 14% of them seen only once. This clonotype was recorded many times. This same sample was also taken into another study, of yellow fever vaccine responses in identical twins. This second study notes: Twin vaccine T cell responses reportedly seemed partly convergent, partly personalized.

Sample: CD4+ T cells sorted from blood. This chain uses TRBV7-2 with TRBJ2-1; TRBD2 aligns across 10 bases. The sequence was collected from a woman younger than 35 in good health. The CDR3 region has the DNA TGTGCCAGCAGCTTAAGGACTAGCGGATTCGAGCAGTTCTTC. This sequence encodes CASSLRTSGFEQFF.